This T cell receptor beta chain was found in a study of blood T cell repertoires in COVID-19. Looking at the study overall: Samples of COVID-19 (acute and convalescent) were obtained from the United States, Italy and Spain. The analysed material was cDNA or gDNA that came from T cells, B-cell-depleted T cells, or PBMCs.

This CDR3 is 15 amino acids long. Germline CDR1 MNHEY, CDR2 SVGAGI. Trimming left V 0 bases short and J 1 base short, with 9 bases between. The protocol was immunoSEQ multiplex PCR, while the TCRdb copy is restricted to in-frame clones and leaves out a portion. The sample holds about 74,000 clones; around three quarters are singletons and the top ten take around 15%. V is TRBV6-5 and J is TRBJ1-2; a weak D match, TRBD1 (5 bases). Specimen: peripheral blood. This clonotype was sampled from a human donor in a cohort sampled during active COVID-19. As DNA, the CDR3 is TGTGCCAGCAGTTACTCGGGGCAGGGTAACTATGGCTACACCTTC. Encoded protein: CASSYSGQGNYGYTF.